This T cell receptor beta chain appears in the sequencing data of a study of CD8+CD57+ T cells in acquired aplastic anemia. Study at large: Sorted CD4+ and CD8+ cells gave a mean 3.2 ug DNA, range 0.2 to 27.4 ug. Overall study results and limits: Patients and controls had in common around 29 CD8+ CDR3 sequences.

For this clonotype: What it binds is not known.

The germline V gene has CDR1 SGDLS and CDR2 YYNGEE. V was trimmed by 4 bases and J by 6 bases, leaving 18 bases between them. This CDR3 spans 15 amino acids. The authors sequenced patients whose flow cytometry had shown CD8+CD57+ cell expansion. Each patient had severe acquired aplastic anemia. Genomic DNA, the template, was used for profiling of the TCR beta VDJ and CDR3. One entry per CDR3 protein results from TCRdb running MiXCR on the reads. The sample holds under 250,000 distinct CDR3 sequences; 47% are singletons and the top ten take over 7.5%. The chain employs TRBV9 and TRBJ2-3; possibly TRBD2 for D (6 bases). The sequencing input was sorted CD4+, CD8+, or CD8+CD57+ T cells (not recorded which) from PBMCs. This TCR was recovered from a human donor with aplastic anemia. The CDR3 reads CASSQTPGGVDTQYF. The CDR3, as DNA: TGTGCCAGCAGCCAGACGCCTGGAGGGGTGGATACGCAGTATTTT.